The 9 T cell receptor beta chains listed next were all sequenced from one sample in a study of blood T cell repertoires in COVID-19. Sequenced by immunoSEQ multiplex PCR; TCRdb stores in-frame clones only, minus some. The table lists tens of thousands of clones, approximately 90% of them singletons, with roughly 7.4% in the top ten. Sequencing was performed on peripheral blood. Receptors originate from a human donor in a cohort sampled during active COVID-19.

This sequence joins TRBV30 and TRBJ2-1; 14 positions match TRBD2. J gave up 8 bases and V 2 bases, and 11 bases lay outside the gene matches. Looked up from germline, CDR1 is GTSNPN and CDR2 is SVGIG (reference sequence). The CDR3 has 17 amino acids. CDR3 in DNA: TGTGCCTGGAGTTCCCGGACTAGCGGGGGGTTTTACTATGAGCAGTTCTTC. This codes for CAWSSRTSGGFYYEQFF.

The chain recombines TRBV6-6 with TRBJ1-2; no definite D call. Germline lookup yields CDR1 MNHNY and CDR2 SVGAGI (reference sequence). V shed 5 bases and J shed 6 bases, with 16 bases lying between them. The CDR3 loop spans 14 amino acids. The CDR3 loop is CASSPFLGADGYTF. DNA for the CDR3: TGTGCCAGCAGTCCTTTCTTGGGCGCAGATGGCTACACCTTC.

The chain combines TRBV19 with TRBJ2-1, with 9 bases matching TRBD1. With V trimmed by 5 bases and J by 5 bases, 4 bases remained unmatched. The CDR3 runs 14 residues. CDR1 LNHDA and CDR2 SQIVND come from the germline V gene (reference sequence). CDR3 DNA: TGTGCCAGTAGTGAACAGGGGGCCCACAATGAGCAGTTCTTC. Encoded protein: CASSEQGAHNEQFF.

The rearrangement links TRBV5-1 to TRBJ2-5; the match to TRBD2 covers 7 bases. The CDR3 contains 15 residues. V shed 3 bases and J 4 bases; nucleotides not matched to a gene: 9. Germline V gives CDR1 SGHRS, CDR2 YFSETQ. CDR3 amino acids: CASSSLSGTIETQYF. The CDR3 nucleotides are TGCGCCAGCAGCTCACTCTCCGGGACTATAGAGACCCAGTACTTC. The full variable domain, with the rest looked up from reference TRBV5-1 and TRBJ2-5, is KAGVTQTPRYLIKTRGQQVTLSCSPISGHRSVSWYQQTPGQGLQFLFEYFSETQRNKGNFPGRFSGRQFSNSRSEMNVSTLELGDSALYLCASSSLSGTIETQYFGPGTRLLVL.

The gene calls are TRBV18 and TRBJ1-4; the match to TRBD1 covers 7 bases. J gave up 7 bases and V 1 base, and 3 bases lay outside the gene matches. This CDR3 has 14 amino acids. Germline lookup yields CDR1 KGHSH and CDR2 LQKENI. The CDR3 sequence is CASSPQGAGEKLFF. CDR3 DNA sequence: TGTGCCAGCTCACCACAGGGGGCGGGTGAAAAACTGTTTTTT.

The V gene is TRBV19, the J gene TRBJ1-1; D gene ambiguous. The CDR3 loop spans 12 amino acids. CDR1 is LNHDA, CDR2 SQIVND, per germline (reference sequence). Trimming took off 5 bases at V and 1 base at J, with 5 bases between the two ends. CDR3 nucleotide sequence: TGTGCCAGTAGTGAGCAGAACACTGAAGCTTTCTTT. Translated, it gives CASSEQNTEAFF.

V and J are TRBV27 and TRBJ1-1, with 7 bases that match TRBD1. J lost 7 bases, V lost 6 bases, and 8 bases had no gene match. The CDR3 runs to 13 residues. Germline assignment: CDR1 MNHEY and CDR2 SMNVEV (reference sequence). The CDR3 DNA sequence: TGTGCCAGCAGCCGCCGCCGGGACAGTGAAGCTTTCTTT. Its protein is CASSRRRDSEAFF.

This chain connects TRBV7-8 to TRBJ2-7; 10 bases align to TRBD1. The CDR3 sequence is 14 residues long. Germline CDR1 reads SGHVS; CDR2 reads FQNEAQ. V lost 2 bases to trimming and J lost 4 bases; unmatched junction nucleotides: 2. CDR3 protein: CASSLWDRGYEQYF. The CDR3 nucleotides read TGTGCCAGCAGCTTATGGGACAGGGGATACGAGCAGTACTTC.

The V call is TRBV5-4, the J call TRBJ1-2, with 8 nucleotides matching TRBD1. V lost 3 bases and J lost 5; bases outside the gene matches: 9. The CDR3 is made up of 15 amino acids. The V gene's germline CDR1 is SGHNT and CDR2 YYREEE (reference sequence). This CDR3 is CASSSDRGKKYGYTF. The DNA of the CDR3 is TGTGCCAGCAGCTCCGACAGGGGCAAGAAGTATGGCTACACCTTC.